The clone carrying this T cell receptor (beta chain) was seen ten or more times. Its matching antigen is unknown. This sample is part of a study of neurological immune-mediated disorders. With V trimmed by 0 bases and J by 2 bases, 4 bases remained unmatched. This CDR3 comprises 15 residues. Germline CDR1 reads DFQATT; CDR2 reads SNEGSKA (reference sequence). 5'RACE with 10-nucleotide random UMIs generated the cDNA. TCRdb fed the 5' RACE reads into MiXCR, producing one record per CDR3 protein. Among about 59,000 distinct CDR3 sequences listed, 12% were seen once. Study-wide findings and caveats: In HTLV-1-associated myelopathy, TCR clonal expansion was greatest, and in multiple sclerosis it was least, below healthy controls.

Unsorted libraries were prepared from 2 million PBMCs held at -80 C. Sequencing input: PBMCs. The sequence was obtained from a woman aged 60-75 years with HTLV-1-associated myelopathy (HAM/TSP). The chain employs TRBV20-1 and TRBJ2-3; 8 nucleotides agree with TRBD2. Here the CDR3 reads CSARDSSGFTDTQYF. CDR3 nucleotide sequence: TGCAGTGCTAGAGATTCTAGCGGGTTCACAGATACGCAGTATTTT.